By share, the clone carrying this T cell receptor beta chain counts as medium-sized. Antigen: not known. This sample stems from a study of vaccination and CD4 T cells after COVID-19. CDR1 is KGHSH and CDR2 is LQKENI in the germline V gene. J gave up 7 bases and V 4 bases, and 7 bases lay outside the gene matches. This CDR3 region has 15 residues. Treatment here: approximately 10-day PBMC culture with coronavirus spike peptide pools or control peptides (ViraFEST assay). Culture conditions combined two million PBMCs per well with 10 IU/ml IL-2 and about 10 ug/ml peptide pools. Sequenced with the Oncomine TCR Beta short-read assay was DNA taken from cultured CD4+ T cells. TCRdb used MiXCR to reprocess the PCR reads, holding one entry per CDR3 protein. The sample lists about 13,000 distinct CDR3 sequences, 25% to 30% seen once, with just over 8% in the top ten.

This chain links TRBV18 with TRBJ2-3; TRBD1 matches at 11 bases. What was sequenced was CD4+ T cells from blood, cultured in vitro. The receptor was isolated from a human donor who had recovered from COVID-19. CDR3 residues: CASSLGQGALNTQYF. The CDR3 DNA sequence: TGTGCCAGCTCACTTGGACAGGGGGCATTGAATACGCAGTATTTT. Combining the CDR3 with reference TRBV18 and TRBJ2-3 gives the whole variable domain NAGVMQNPRHLVRRRGQEARLRCSPMKGHSHVYWYRQLPEEGLKFMVYLQKENIIDESGMPKERFSAEFPKEGPSILRIQQVVRGDSAAYFCASSLGQGALNTQYFGPGTRLTVL.